This TCR beta chain originates from a study of T cell changes during pregnancy in multiple sclerosis (dated by TCRdb to between 2018 and 2021). Regarding the complete study: Changes in the T cell repertoire over the course of pregnancy were examined in this study in women with multiple sclerosis.

Trimming takes 11 bases off V and 5 bases off J; junction bases not matched to a gene: 13. From the cysteine up to the phenylalanine, the CDR3 has a length of 16 residues. Only CDR3 DNA is held: 48 bases, read in frame from base 1. Via the germline V gene, CDR1 is SGHNT and CDR2 YENEEA. Of note for this clone: Its antigen target is currently unknown. One base away there is no much larger clone; base qualities are not given.

The library was produced with the immunoSEQ multiplex PCR assay. As stored in TCRdb, this immuneACCESS dataset retains in-frame rearrangements with V and J assigned. A fraction of the clones does not appear; measured against another copy, unresolved V genes explain less than half of the discrepancy, and the remainder lacks a known reason. Across this sample there are approximately 49,000 clones, with roughly 90% seen only once. Of the sample, over 4% falls within the top ten clones. The sequence is built from TRBV11-3 and TRBJ2-2; 11 middle bases align to TRBD1. This TCR came from a female donor in good health, enrolled as a control in a pregnancy study. The material sequenced was peripheral blood, taken after pregnancy. The nucleotide sequence reads TGTGCCCACCCGGGTCCGGGACAGGGGGGTACCGGGGAGCTGTTTTTT. Translated, this gives CAHPGPGQGGTGELFF.